This note documents a single T cell receptor (beta chain) sequence. A few counts support this clonotype. Its specific antigen is unknown. No base quality information exists; no much larger clone differs at one position. The data were produced on an Illumina NovaSeq 6000. cDNA libraries for TCRalpha and TCRbeta were prepared by 5'RACE using constant-segment primers, with sample barcodes and unique molecular identifiers added. RNA was extracted from every sample with Trizol reagent. Library amplification was performed in two PCR steps, and a second sample barcode and Illumina TruSeq adapters were introduced in the second step. Sequencing of libraries was performed on an Illumina NovaSeq with 2 x 150 bp paired-end reads. The study's own analysis went as follows. With migec v1.2.7, reads were demultiplexed and then collapsed into UMI-guided consensus sequences. Using mixcr v2.1.11, UMI consensuses were aligned to TRA and TRB V and J templates and then assembled into clonotypes. A clonotype was counted as expanded or contracted only when both edgeR and NoisET called the clonotype significant, with the noise models trained on biological replicates. For edgeR calls, the thresholds were a false discovery rate-adjusted p below 0.01 and a log2 fold-change of 1. As an exploratory analysis of dynamics, PCA with hierarchical clustering was applied to max-normalized trajectories of the 1000 most abundant clonotypes. Separately sequenced CD4+ and CD8+ repertoires were used to assign the CD4 or CD8 phenotype of responding clones. The raw public reads went through TCRdb reprocessing: fastp at Q25, MiXCR clone calling, in-frame beta chains kept. One record per CDR3 amino acid sequence lists the most common genes and DNA. TCRdb, not the authors, supplied the V and J calls. The sample includes 400,000 or so distinct CDR3 sequences, with around 20% observed a single time. The top ten constitute approximately 12% of the sample.

This record belongs to a study of T-cell memory formation after mild COVID-19 listed by TCRdb under 2021. Background on the whole study: Most TCR sequence clusters were specific to one of the two donors. Longitudinal TCRalpha and TCRbeta repertoire sequencing tracked T-cell clones expanding and contracting after mild COVID-19 in two donors. The cohort was made up of two young adult volunteers, one female and one male, who were previously healthy. Beyond this particular receptor, the publication reports: The study covered only a couple of mild cases, and larger cohorts including severe cases with pre-infection samples were considered necessary. Contracting CD4+ clones appeared mostly in the CM and EM memory subsets, whereas CD8+ clones were enriched in EMRA. Some responding clones were detected in pre-infection memory, suggesting pre-existing cross-reactive memory T cells joined the SARS-CoV-2 response. From day 15 to 85, contracting clones showed balanced CD4/CD8 phenotypes, whereas a second wave of clones that expanded from day 15 to 37 leaned towards CD4+. Whether the second-wave clones peaking on day 37 were SARS-CoV-2 specific was not confirmed.

V and J are truncated by 5 bases and 4 bases respectively, leaving an intervening sequence of 12 bases. In the germline V gene (reference sequence), CDR1 corresponds to SEHNR and CDR2 to FQNEAQ. Reading from cysteine to phenylalanine, the CDR3 counts 13 amino acids. The CDR3 DNA has 39 bases and is translated from base 1. Ficoll-Paque density gradient centrifugation was used to isolate PBMCs. What was sequenced was PBMCs or a T cell subset sorted from them (not recorded which). The receptor's source is an adult woman who had mild COVID-19 (a few samples of this study predate the infection). The sample titles of this study are shuffled in the database, so cell type and time point are left out; the donor was told from shared clones. The sequence joins TRBV7-9 to TRBJ2-7; no D gene can be assigned with confidence. For the CDR3, the sequence is CASSPNDRYEQYF. The nucleotide sequence is given as TGTGCCAGCAGCCCGAATGACCGGTACGAGCAGTACTTC.